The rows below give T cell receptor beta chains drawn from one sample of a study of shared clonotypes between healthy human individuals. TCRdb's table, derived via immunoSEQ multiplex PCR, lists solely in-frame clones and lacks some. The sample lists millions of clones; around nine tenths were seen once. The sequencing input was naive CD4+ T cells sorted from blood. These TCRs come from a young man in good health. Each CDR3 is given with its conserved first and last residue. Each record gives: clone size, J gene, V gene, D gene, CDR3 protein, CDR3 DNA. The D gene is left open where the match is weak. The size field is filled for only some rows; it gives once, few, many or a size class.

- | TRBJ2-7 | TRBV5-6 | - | CASSPKEGSAYEQYF | TGTGCCAGCAGCCCGAAGGAGGGATCGGCCTACGAGCAGTACTTC
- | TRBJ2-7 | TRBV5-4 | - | CASSQDRGHEQYF | TGTGCCAGCAGCCAAGATCGGGGGCACGAGCAGTACTTC
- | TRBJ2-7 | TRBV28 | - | CASSLRGIASYEQYF | TGTGCCAGCAGTTTGAGGGGGATTGCCTCCTACGAGCAGTACTTC
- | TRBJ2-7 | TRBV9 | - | CASSVGGVLEYEQYF | TGTGCCAGCAGCGTAGGAGGGGTCCTCGAGTACGAGCAGTACTTC
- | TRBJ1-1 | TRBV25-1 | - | CASTATRGNTEAFF | TGTGCCAGCACTGCGACCAGGGGGAACACTGAAGCTTTCTTT
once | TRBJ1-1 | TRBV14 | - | CASSQVGKGNTEAFF | TGTGCCAGCAGCCAAGTCGGGAAAGGGAACACTGAAGCTTTCTTT
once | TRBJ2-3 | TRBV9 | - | CASSVVRSADTQYF | TGTGCCAGCAGCGTAGTGCGTTCCGCAGATACGCAGTATTTT
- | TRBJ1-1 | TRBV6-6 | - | CASSYSSREGTEAFF | TGTGCCAGCAGTTACTCGAGCAGGGAGGGGACTGAAGCTTTCTTT
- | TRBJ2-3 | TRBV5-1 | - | CASSLSGASTDTQYF | TGCGCCAGCAGCCTTAGCGGAGCCAGCACAGATACGCAGTATTTT
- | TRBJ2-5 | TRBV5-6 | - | CASSRTVQETQYF | TGTGCCAGCAGTCGGACAGTCCAAGAGACCCAGTACTTC
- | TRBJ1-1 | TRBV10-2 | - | CASSEPSGPGPTEAFF | TGCGCCAGCAGTGAGCCCTCCGGGCCCGGGCCCACTGAAGCTTTCTTT
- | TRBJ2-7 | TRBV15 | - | CATSRGAGLSSYEQYF | TGTGCCACCAGCAGAGGGGCGGGTTTGAGCTCCTACGAGCAGTACTTC
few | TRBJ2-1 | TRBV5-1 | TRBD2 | CASSQGLATYNEQFF | TGCGCCAGCAGCCAGGGACTAGCGACCTACAATGAGCAGTTCTTC
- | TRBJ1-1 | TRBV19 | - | CASSKGDTPPEAFF | TGTGCCAGTAGTAAAGGGGATACCCCCCCTGAAGCTTTCTTT
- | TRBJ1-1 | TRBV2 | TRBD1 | CASRVTGANTEAFF | TGTGCCAGCAGGGTGACAGGGGCGAACACTGAAGCTTTCTTT
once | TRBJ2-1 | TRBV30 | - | CATLASSYNEQFF | TGTGCCACACTAGCAAGCTCCTACAATGAGCAGTTCTTC
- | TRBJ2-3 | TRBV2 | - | CASSEGGDTQYF | TGTGCCAGCAGTGAAGGGGGAGATACGCAGTATTTT
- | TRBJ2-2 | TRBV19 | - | CASSISSRVSNTGELFF | TGTGCCAGTAGTATTTCGTCCAGGGTTTCGAACACCGGGGAGCTGTTTTTT
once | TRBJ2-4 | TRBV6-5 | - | CASSYSDSKNIQYF | TGTGCCAGCAGTTACTCCGACAGTAAAAACATTCAGTACTTC
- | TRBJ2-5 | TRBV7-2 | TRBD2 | CASSLGTSGRRRETQYF | TGTGCCAGCAGCTTAGGGACTAGCGGGAGGAGGAGAGAGACCCAGTACTTC
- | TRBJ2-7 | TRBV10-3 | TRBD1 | CAISEGTGGPDEQYF | TGTGCCATCAGTGAAGGGACAGGGGGCCCCGACGAGCAGTACTTC
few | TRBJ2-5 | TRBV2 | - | CASSGTEGRETQYF | TGTGCCAGCAGCGGAACAGAGGGCAGGGAGACCCAGTACTTC
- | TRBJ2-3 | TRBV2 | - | CASRGGLLTDTQYF | TGTGCCAGCAGGGGGGGGCTACTCACAGATACGCAGTATTTT